A selection of T cell receptor beta chains follows, all from one sample in a study of cytomegalovirus exposure and HLA in healthy donors. Produced via immunoSEQ multiplex PCR; TCRdb's table is partial and in-frame only. The sample includes approximately 100,000 clones, about 94% seen only once; the top ten take approximately 1.1%. What was sequenced was PBMCs. The receptors were gathered from a woman in her twenties or thirties in good health and CMV-seropositive. The CDR3 runs from the conserved cysteine through the conserved F or W. A D gene is named only where the DNA matches it firmly. Some rows mark clone size as missing; the rest say once, few, many or name a class of expanded clone.

d_call	v_call	clone_size	cdr3_length	j_call	cdr3_aa	cdr3_nt
NA	TRBV6-1	once	15	TRBJ1-2	CASSDDFKSNYGYTF	TGTGCCAGCAGTGACGACTTTAAATCGAACTATGGCTACACCTTC
NA	TRBV11-2	NA	14	TRBJ2-7	CASSFLGATYEQYF	TGTGCCAGCAGCTTCCTTGGAGCTACCTACGAGCAGTACTTC
NA	TRBV11-2	NA	15	TRBJ1-1	CASSSSRVMNTEAFF	TGTGCCAGCAGCTCAAGCAGGGTCATGAACACTGAAGCTTTCTTT
TRBD2	TRBV9	NA	15	TRBJ2-3	CASSVGEGRPDTQYF	TGTGCCAGCAGCGTCGGGGAGGGCCGACCAGATACGCAGTATTTT
NA	TRBV30	NA	13	TRBJ2-3	CAWNRDGTDTQYF	TGTGCCTGGAACAGGGACGGTACAGATACGCAGTATTTT
TRBD1	TRBV28	NA	18	TRBJ2-1	CASSLLGTGPSSSNEQFF	TGTGCCAGCAGTTTATTGGGGACAGGGCCTTCCTCTTCCAATGAGCAGTTCTTC
NA	TRBV5-4	NA	14	TRBJ2-5	CASSLAGEGETQYF	TGTGCCAGCAGCTTGGCAGGGGAGGGGGAGACCCAGTACTTC
NA	TRBV28	once	17	TRBJ1-2	CASARGGAGPSLSGYTF	TGTGCCAGCGCACGCGGGGGCGCCGGGCCATCCCTATCTGGCTACACCTTC
TRBD2	TRBV27	NA	17	TRBJ2-1	CASSPTGGTSGYNEQFF	TGTGCCAGCAGTCCCACGGGCGGGACTAGCGGATACAATGAGCAGTTCTTC
TRBD2	TRBV27	NA	14	TRBJ2-1	CASSLGLATNEQFF	TGTGCCAGCAGCTTGGGACTAGCAACAAATGAGCAGTTCTTC
NA	TRBV9	once	15	TRBJ2-3	CASSVGRKSTDTQYF	TGTGCCAGCAGCGTAGGGCGGAAGTCCACAGATACGCAGTATTTT
TRBD1	TRBV19	NA	14	TRBJ2-4	CASSATGEKNIQYF	TGTGCCAGTAGTGCGACAGGGGAAAAAAACATTCAGTACTTC
NA	TRBV4-2	NA	17	TRBJ1-1	CASSQDELAGANTEAFF	TGTGCCAGCAGCCAAGATGAATTAGCAGGGGCGAACACTGAAGCTTTCTTT
TRBD2	TRBV2	NA	14	TRBJ2-1	CASRAGLAVNEQFF	TGTGCCAGCAGGGCAGGACTAGCGGTTAATGAGCAGTTCTTC
TRBD1	TRBV9	NA	18	TRBJ2-1	CASSFRPQGVSSYNEQFF	TGTGCCAGCAGCTTCCGCCCGCAGGGGGTAAGCTCCTACAATGAGCAGTTCTTC
NA	TRBV27	NA	13	TRBJ1-1	CASSLAQATEAFF	NA
TRBD2	TRBV11-3	NA	15	TRBJ2-1	CASSSSGISYNEQFF	TGTGCCAGCAGCTCGAGCGGGATTTCCTACAATGAGCAGTTCTTC
TRBD1	TRBV18	NA	15	TRBJ2-1	CASSPPGQVHNEQFF	TGTGCCAGCTCACCACCGGGACAGGTACACAATGAGCAGTTCTTC
TRBD1	TRBV5-6	NA	16	TRBJ1-5	CASSLGAGGSNQPQHF	TGTGCCAGCAGCTTGGGGGCAGGGGGCAGCAATCAGCCCCAGCATTTT
NA	TRBV30	NA	16	TRBJ1-3	CAWSQGGDFSGNTIYF	TGTGCCTGGAGTCAAGGGGGTGACTTCTCTGGAAACACCATATATTTT
TRBD1	TRBV28	NA	17	TRBJ1-4	CASSLTQGVATNEKLFF	TGTGCCAGCAGTTTAACACAGGGGGTTGCAACTAATGAAAAACTGTTTTTT
NA	TRBV9	NA	17	TRBJ1-3	CASSALPEARGGNTIYF	TGTGCCAGCAGCGCCCTCCCCGAGGCTCGCGGTGGAAACACCATATATTTT
TRBD1	TRBV28	NA	17	TRBJ2-3	CASSRPGTGTSTDTQYF	TGTGCCAGCAGCCGACCCGGGACAGGGACAAGCACAGATACGCAGTATTTT
NA	TRBV19	NA	15	TRBJ2-1	CASRLTEGVYNEQFF	TGTGCCAGCAGGTTGACCGAGGGCGTCTACAATGAGCAGTTCTTC
TRBD2	TRBV28	NA	16	TRBJ2-1	CASTPGGAGGPGEQFF	TGTGCCAGCACCCCCGGGGGGGCGGGAGGGCCGGGTGAGCAGTTCTTC
NA	TRBV4-3	NA	16	TRBJ2-6	CASSQESGAGANVLTF	TGCGCCAGCAGCCAAGAGTCCGGGGCTGGGGCCAACGTCCTGACTTTC
NA	TRBV5-4	NA	15	TRBJ2-7	CASSLRRVRSYEQYF	TGTGCCAGCAGCTTGAGACGGGTCCGCTCCTACGAGCAGTACTTC
TRBD1	TRBV6-6	once	15	TRBJ1-2	CASSYGAGGIYGYTF	TGTGCCAGCAGTTACGGTGCAGGGGGCATCTATGGCTACACCTTC
NA	TRBV2	NA	14	TRBJ2-5	CASSDVTLQETQYF	TGTGCCAGCAGTGACGTGACATTACAAGAGACCCAGTACTTC
TRBD2	TRBV4-1	NA	16	TRBJ2-1	CASSHLGLAAYNEQFF	TGCGCCAGCAGCCACCTGGGACTAGCGGCTTACAATGAGCAGTTCTTC
NA	TRBV28	NA	13	TRBJ1-2	CASRRPGYGGYTF	TGTGCCAGCAGACGCCCAGGGTACGGCGGCTACACCTTC
NA	TRBV7-2	NA	14	TRBJ1-5	CASSLVRGNQPQHF	TGTGCCAGCAGCTTGGTTCGGGGGAATCAGCCCCAGCATTTT
TRBD2	TRBV11-2	once	13	TRBJ2-1	CATGTSGNNEQFF	TGTGCCACCGGGACTAGCGGGAACAATGAGCAGTTCTTC
NA	TRBV30	NA	11	TRBJ1-1	CAYQGGTEAFF	TGTGCCTACCAGGGTGGCACTGAAGCTTTCTTT
NA	TRBV7-2	NA	12	TRBJ2-1	CASSPAYNEQFF	TGTGCCAGCAGCCCCGCCTACAATGAGCAGTTCTTC
TRBD2	TRBV30	NA	15	TRBJ2-3	CAWSYGRSPTDTQYF	TGTGCCTGGAGCTACGGGAGGTCTCCGACAGATACGCAGTATTTT
TRBD2	TRBV7-3	NA	14	TRBJ2-1	CASSLRTSGSEKFF	TGTGCCAGCAGCTTAAGGACTAGCGGGAGTGAGAAGTTCTTC
NA	TRBV7-2	NA	14	TRBJ2-4	CASSPNPLGGIQYF	TGTGCCAGCAGCCCAAACCCACTGGGGGGCATTCAGTACTTC
NA	TRBV7-8	NA	15	TRBJ2-5	CASSLALTPEETQYF	TGTGCCAGCAGCTTAGCGCTAACTCCCGAAGAGACCCAGTACTTC
NA	TRBV13	NA	15	TRBJ2-3	CASSSKGGIPDTQYF	TGTGCCAGCAGCTCCAAGGGAGGCATACCAGATACGCAGTATTTT
NA	TRBV19	NA	13	TRBJ2-7	CASSMQRSYEQYF	TGTGCCAGTAGTATGCAGCGGAGCTACGAGCAGTACTTC
TRBD2	TRBV11-2	once	15	TRBJ2-5	CASSRPGTSGETQYF	TGTGCCAGCAGCCGTCCCGGGACTAGCGGGGAGACCCAGTACTTC
TRBD1	TRBV6-5	NA	15	TRBJ1-4	CASSYEGTGDEKLFF	TGTGCCAGCAGTTACGAGGGGACAGGGGATGAAAAACTGTTTTTT
TRBD1	TRBV2	NA	18	TRBJ1-1	CASSLTRPRGQGSTEAFF	TGTGCCAGCAGTCTAACCCGGCCCCGGGGACAGGGGAGCACTGAAGCTTTCTTT
TRBD2	TRBV4-3	NA	15	TRBJ2-7	CASSHGTSDPYEQYF	TGCGCCAGCAGCCACGGGACTAGCGATCCCTACGAGCAGTACTTC
TRBD1	TRBV29-1	NA	12	TRBJ2-7	CSARQGAYEQYF	TGCAGCGCAAGACAGGGGGCCTACGAGCAGTACTTC
NA	TRBV27	NA	14	TRBJ1-2	CASRTFIGGEGYTF	TGTGCCAGCAGGACTTTTATAGGAGGGGAAGGCTACACCTTC
NA	TRBV6-5	NA	12	TRBJ1-5	CASASGNQPQHF	TGTGCCAGCGCGAGCGGGAATCAGCCCCAGCATTTT
TRBD2	TRBV7-2	NA	18	TRBJ2-7	CASSLAGLVAGASYEQYF	TGTGCCAGCAGCTTAGCGGGGCTGGTAGCGGGGGCCTCCTACGAGCAGTACTTC